This paragraph reports one T cell receptor beta chain. Antigen unknown. MiXCR was run by TCRdb on the 5' RACE reads, yielding one entry per CDR3 protein. The profile shows about 1.7 million distinct CDR3 sequences, around a third of them singletons. This record comes from a study of identical twins. Study outcomes and limitations: The conclusions drew on cross-sectional statistical analysis instead of tracking the same donors. Alpha sequences out of frame and shared by twins had excess low generation probability. Out-of-frame sharing of TCR alpha in monozygotic twins was underestimated by models. It was possible that invariant MAIT and iNKT cells partly confounded the zero-insertion analyses.

The germline V gene encodes CDR1 MGHRA and CDR2 YSYEKL. The V gene lost 0 bases and the J gene lost 7 bases, with 19 bases spanning the gap. The CDR3 runs to 16 residues. The rearrangement uses TRBV4-1 and TRBJ2-7, with TRBD2 as a possible D gene (6 bases). This clonotype originated in a newborn girl in good health. Input material: cord blood. DNA of the CDR3: TGCGCCAGCAGCCAAGATGTGGGGGGTAGCTACAATGAGCAGTACTTC. It is translated as CASSQDVGGSYNEQYF.